One T cell receptor beta chain is described in this entry. This sample was included in a study of STAT5B mutations in CD4+ large granular lymphocyte leukemia. Only in-frame clones appear in the TCRdb table, and some are missing; sequencing was by immunoSEQ multiplex PCR. This table holds about 30,000 clones, roughly 77% found once. What was sequenced was CD4+ T cells from blood buffy coats. The clonotype originates from a human donor in good health.

CDR3 loop: CASSNWRENTGELFF. Written as DNA, the CDR3 is TGTGCCAGTAGTAATTGGCGGGAGAACACCGGGGAGCTGTTTTTT. V is TRBV19 and J is TRBJ2-2; tentative D call: TRBD2 (6 bases). CDR1 LNHDA and CDR2 SQIVND come from the germline V gene (reference sequence). CDR3 length: 15 amino acids. Trimming removed 4 bases at V and 1 base at J, with 10 bases between. Full variable domain (missing parts from reference TRBV19 and TRBJ2-2): DGGITQSPKYLFRKEGQNVTLSCEQNLNHDAMYWYRQDPGQGLRLIYYSQIVNDFQKGDIAEGYSVSREKKESFPLTVTSAQKNPTAFYLCASSNWRENTGELFFGEGSRLTVL.